Following are 32 T cell receptor beta chains from one sample sequenced in a study of T cells in Graves' hyperthyroidism and ophthalmopathy. RNA transcripts served as the template for amplifying TCR beta CDR3 regions. The HTBI set primed first-round TCR CDR3 RT-PCR. TCRdb reprocessed the multiplex PCR reads with MiXCR, giving one entry per CDR3 protein. The table lists about 560,000 distinct CDR3 sequences, approximately 15% of them singletons. Input material: blood. All receptors derive from a young woman with Graves' hyperthyroidism.

The sample holds many counts of this clonotype. The chain joins TRBV30 to TRBJ1-5, with TRBD1 matching 8 bases. The J segment lost 4 bases and the V segment lost 2 bases, leaving 7 bases of the junction unmatched. In germline, CDR1 is GTSNPN, CDR2 SVGIG (reference sequence). The CDR3 contains 15 residues. CDR3 sequence reads: CAWSSPDRGNQPQHF. The CDR3 DNA is TGTGCCTGGAGTTCTCCTGACAGGGGTAATCAGCCCCAGCATTTT.

This clonotype has only a few counts. The chain is built from TRBV5-6 and TRBJ1-4, with D hard to call. V lost 4 bases and J lost 4, with 17 bases in between. Germline V gene lookup returns CDR1 SGHDT and CDR2 YYEEEE. The CDR3 length is 16 residues. The CDR3 coding sequence is TGTGCCAGCAGCGGACGGAATTGGGCGGGTAATGAAAAACTGTTTTTT. Residues: CASSGRNWAGNEKLFF.

This clonotype was counted a few times. The V and J genes are TRBV7-8 and TRBJ1-1, with TRBD1 as a possible D gene (6 bases). This CDR3 comprises 14 residues. V was cut by 9 bases and J by 1 base, with 15 bases left in between. From germline, CDR1 is SGHVS and CDR2 FQNEAQ. For the CDR3, the DNA is TGTGCCAGTGGGGGGGCTTGGACGAACACTGAAGCTTTCTTT. Protein product: CASGGAWTNTEAFF. The full variable domain, rest sourced from reference TRBV7-8 and TRBJ1-1, is GAGVSQSPRYKVAKRGQDVALRCDPISGHVSLFWYQQALGQGPEFLTYFQNEAQLDKSGLPSDRFFAERPEGSVSTLKIQRTQQEDSAVYLCASGGAWTNTEAFFGQGTRLTVV.

This clonotype was counted at least ten times. The chain combines TRBV12-5 with TRBJ2-5, with 13 bases lining up with TRBD2. The CDR3 sequence is 16 residues long. Germline loops: CDR1 LGHNT, CDR2 FRNRAP. J lost 4 bases, V lost 4 bases, and 6 bases had no gene match. In DNA form, the CDR3 reads TGTGCTAGTGGTTCTTGGACTAGCGGGGGAGGAGAGACCCAGTACTTC. It is translated as CASGSWTSGGGETQYF. Filled out from reference TRBV12-5 and TRBJ2-5, the complete variable domain reads DARVTQTPRHKVTEMGQEVTMRCQPILGHNTVFWYRQTMMQGLELLAYFRNRAPLDDSGMPKDRFSAEMPDATLATLKIQPSEPRDSAVYFCASGSWTSGGGETQYFGPGTRLLVL.

In its sample, this clonotype was seen many times. The V gene is TRBV24-1, the J gene TRBJ2-1; TRBD2 matches at 9 bases. The CDR3 totals 16 residues. Per germline, CDR1 KGHDR and CDR2 SFDVKD. V shed 4 bases and J 0 bases; nucleotides not matched to a gene: 3. The DNA for the CDR3 is TGTGCCACCAGTGAGGGTAGCGGGAGCTCCTACAATGAGCAGTTCTTC. It is translated as CATSEGSGSSYNEQFF.

The rearrangement uses TRBV6-1 and TRBJ2-7; TRBD1 or TRBD2 may be the D gene (6 bases each). The V and J ends lost 4 bases and 4 bases respectively, with 14 bases between them. This CDR3 comprises 14 residues. CDR1 MNHNS and CDR2 SASEGT come from the germline V gene. DNA of the CDR3: TGTGCCAGCAGTGGTCCCCGGGGGCGATACGAGCAGTACTTC. It translates to CASSGPRGRYEQYF.

This sequence joins TRBV7-2 and TRBJ2-1, with a possible D match to TRBD2 (6 bases). Germline lookup yields CDR1 SGHTA and CDR2 FQGNSA. This CDR3 comprises 15 residues. Deletions cut 2 bases from V and 4 bases from J, with 12 bases between. The CDR3 protein is CASSLNGTRYNEQFF. The CDR3 bases are TGTGCCAGCAGCTTAAACGGGACTCGATACAATGAGCAGTTCTTC. The variable domain in full, with the rest retrieved from reference TRBV7-2 and TRBJ2-1, is GAGVSQSPSNKVTEKGKDVELRCDPISGHTALYWYRQSLGQGLEFLIYFQGNSAPDKSGLPSDRFSAERTGGSVSTLTIQRTQQEDSAVYLCASSLNGTRYNEQFFGPGTRLTVL.

The table lists this clonotype with a few counts. The chain links TRBV6-1 to TRBJ2-2; 7 positions match TRBD2. Looked up from germline, CDR1 is MNHNS and CDR2 is SASEGT. CDR3 length equals 13 residues. J was trimmed by 7 bases and V by 8 bases; bases with no gene match: 7. The CDR3 sequence: CASGSREFGELFF. The CDR3 DNA reads TGTGCCAGCGGTTCGCGGGAGTTCGGGGAGCTGTTTTTT.

The chain carries TRBV4-1 and TRBJ2-1; 12 bases line up with TRBD2. CDR1 and CDR2 (germline): MGHRA, YSYEKL. V shed 4 bases and J 7 bases; nucleotides not matched to a gene: 8. The CDR3 consists of 16 residues. The CDR3 loop reads CASSREGLAGGNEQFF. Written as DNA, the CDR3 is TGCGCCAGCAGCCGCGAGGGGCTAGCGGGGGGGAATGAGCAGTTCTTC.

This clonotype came up a few times. The V call is TRBV3-1, the J call TRBJ2-1; D is undetermined. Trimming removed 4 bases from V and 3 bases from J, with 19 bases in between. CDR1 is LGHDT, CDR2 YNNKEL, per germline (reference sequence). The CDR3 is 17 residues long. Here the CDR3 reads CASSPNPGGHLYNEQFF. As DNA, the CDR3 is TGTGCCAGCAGCCCCAACCCAGGCGGCCACCTCTACAATGAGCAGTTCTTC.

V usage is TRBV30 and J usage is TRBJ2-3; 10 bases fit TRBD1. From germline, CDR1 is GTSNPN and CDR2 SVGIG (reference sequence). V dropped 8 bases and J dropped 4; count of bases not matched to a gene: 9. CDR3 size: 14 residues. CDR3 sequence: CARMDRGYADTQYF. In DNA form, the CDR3 reads TGTGCCCGCATGGACAGGGGGTACGCAGATACGCAGTATTTT.

This clonotype was seen repeatedly, ten times or more. This chain links TRBV2 with TRBJ2-5, with D possibly being TRBD1 or TRBD2 (6 bases each). In germline, CDR1 is SNHLY, CDR2 FYNNEI. V was trimmed by 8 bases and J by 5 bases, leaving 24 bases between them. This CDR3 has 16 residues. CDR3: CASSRDNLLRGETQYF. CDR3 DNA sequence: TGTGCCAGCTCGCGGGACAACCTATTAAGAGGGGAGACCCAGTACTTC.

This clonotype was counted a few times. The gene calls are TRBV4-1 and TRBJ2-1, with no clear D. Germline CDR1 reads MGHRA; CDR2 reads YSYEKL. CDR3 length equals 13 residues. The V end was cut by 2 bases, the J end by 5 bases, with 7 bases between. The CDR3 DNA reads as TGCGCCAGCAGCCAACTGGCCCACAATGAGCAGTTCTTC. Encoded protein: CASSQLAHNEQFF.

This clonotype was found many times. The CDR3 here is CASSHGARGDTQYF. The CDR3 DNA sequence: TGTGCCAGCAGTCATGGGGCCCGAGGAGATACGCAGTATTTT. The chain links TRBV12-3 or TRBV12-4 to TRBJ2-3, with D possibly being TRBD1 (5 bases). V shed 5 bases and J shed 5 bases, with 14 bases lying between them. The CDR3 is made up of 14 amino acids.

This clonotype was counted at least ten times. The V and J genes are TRBV27 and TRBJ1-1; D is perhaps TRBD1 (5 bases). This CDR3 has 14 residues. Germline assignment: CDR1 MNHEY and CDR2 SMNVEV (reference sequence). V was shortened by 4 bases and J by 1 base, with 10 bases between the two germline ends. CDR3 sequence (DNA): TGTGCCAGCAGTTCCAGGGCCAAGAACACTGAAGCTTTCTTT. Translation gives CASSSRAKNTEAFF.

This clonotype has ten or more counts. The chain uses TRBV2 and TRBJ2-1; D tentatively fits TRBD1 or TRBD2 (5 bases each). The V and J ends lost 3 bases and 8 bases respectively, with 5 bases between them. Germline CDR1 SNHLY, CDR2 FYNNEI. The CDR3 loop spans 11 amino acids. The CDR3 protein is CASSEGDEQFF. The CDR3 region has the DNA TGTGCCAGCAGTGAGGGGGATGAGCAGTTCTTC.

There are many counts of this clonotype. V gene TRBV28 combines with J gene TRBJ2-1, with 10 bases aligning to TRBD2. Germline loops: CDR1 MDHEN, CDR2 SYDVKM. The CDR3 contains 14 residues. Trimming at V came to 6 bases and at J to 4 bases, leaving 3 bases not matched to a gene. In DNA form, the CDR3 reads TGTGCCAGCAGGCTAGCGGGAGTTTACAATGAGCAGTTCTTC. Translated, it gives CASRLAGVYNEQFF.

There are many counts of this clonotype. This chain links TRBV20-1 with TRBJ2-7, with a weak D call TRBD1 (6 bases). The CDR3 covers 13 residues. V lost 6 bases and J 2 bases, leaving 14 bases between the germline ends. Germline CDR1 and CDR2: DFQATT and SNEGSKA (reference sequence). CDR3 in amino acids: CSARQDTAYEQYF. The CDR3 DNA is TGCAGTGCCAGACAGGACACAGCCTACGAGCAGTACTTC.

The table lists this clonotype with a count of one. Just one base apart from a much larger clone, this may be a read error. The V call is TRBV11-2, the J call TRBJ2-3; D unresolved. Between the trimmed V and J ends, which lost 2 bases and 1 base, there was a span of 7 bases. Germline CDR1 SGHAT, CDR2 FQNNGV. CDR3 length: 14 amino acids. The CDR3 spells CASSLISRTDTQYF. The CDR3, as DNA: TGTGCCAGCAGCTTAATATCGCGCACAGATACGCAGTATTTT.

Note on this clonotype: A much larger clonotype is one base distant, so this may be a read error. The chain employs TRBV3-1 and TRBJ1-2; D possibly corresponds to TRBD1 (5 bases). This CDR3 has 18 residues. Per the germline V gene, CDR1 is LGHDT and CDR2 is YNNKEL (reference sequence). The CDR3 sequence is CASSQVFELGGEAYSYTF. CDR3 nucleotides: TGTGCCAGCAGCCAAGTCTTCGAGTTGGGAGGGGAGGCCTATAGCTACACCTTC.

This clonotype was seen at least ten times. The CDR3 DNA reads TGTGCCAGCAGCCACCAAACAGGGGGCAGCGGAGCTTTCTTT. The encoded protein is CASSHQTGGSGAFF. The chain has TRBV3-1 and TRBJ1-1; 9 bases map to TRBD1. This CDR3 comprises 14 residues. The ends lost 3 bases at V and 10 bases at J; junction bases unmatched: 9. Germline assignment: CDR1 LGHDT and CDR2 YNNKEL (reference sequence).

This clonotype appeared many times. The chain employs TRBV7-2 and TRBJ2-1, with D perhaps assigned TRBD1 or TRBD2 (5 bases each). From germline, CDR1 is SGHTA and CDR2 FQGNSA. V lost 5 bases and J lost 0, with 14 bases in between. The CDR3 has 16 residues. The CDR3: CASSPSPGSSYNEQFF. The CDR3, as DNA: TGTGCCAGCAGCCCGTCCCCAGGGAGCTCCTACAATGAGCAGTTCTTC.

This clonotype was observed many times. This chain links TRBV20-1 with TRBJ2-1, with TRBD2 matching over 13 bases. Per the germline V gene, CDR1 is DFQATT and CDR2 is SNEGSKA (reference sequence). V shed 4 bases and J 5 bases; nucleotides not matched to a gene: 8. The CDR3 consists of 16 residues. CDR3 region: CSATSPGTSGNNEQFF. The CDR3 nucleotides are TGCAGTGCTACCAGTCCCGGGACTAGCGGGAACAATGAGCAGTTCTTC.

In nucleotides, the CDR3 is TGTGCCACCGCAGGGTCCGAGACAGGGGCTTCCTACGAGCAGTACTTC. The encoded protein is CATAGSETGASYEQYF. The rearrangement links TRBV15 to TRBJ2-7; 8 nucleotides align to TRBD1. The CDR3 loop spans 16 amino acids. V was pared by 8 bases and J by 1 base, with 13 bases of the junction left unmatched. The germline V gene encodes CDR1 LNHNV and CDR2 YYDKDF (reference sequence).

This clonotype was counted a few times. V gene TRBV11-1 combines with J gene TRBJ1-4; tentative D call: TRBD1 (5 bases). Germline CDR1 and CDR2: SGHAT and FQDESV (reference sequence). V was pared by 5 bases and J by 8 bases, with 24 bases between. The CDR3 contains 17 residues. The CDR3 is CASSRNRASGIEEKLFF. DNA of the CDR3: TGTGCCAGCAGCCGAAACCGGGCCTCAGGGATAGAAGAAAAACTGTTTTTT.

Points on this clonotype: An end of the junction does not agree with germline; a read error may underlie this. This rearrangement joins TRBV30 to TRBJ2-7; TRBD1 agrees at 8 bases. This CDR3 has 11 amino acids. Per the germline V gene, CDR1 is GTSNPN and CDR2 is SVGIG (reference sequence). The CDR3 is CARRTGWQQYF. The CDR3 DNA is TGTGCCCGGAGGACAGGGTGGCAGCAGTACTTC. The full variable domain, in which reference TRBV30 and TRBJ2-7 provide the parts outside the CDR3, is SQTIHQWPATLVQPVGSPLSLECTVEGTSNPNLYWYRQAAGRGLQLLFYSVGIGQISSEVPQNLSASRPQDRQFILSSKKLLLSDSGFYLCARRTGWQQYFGPGTRLTVT.

This chain connects TRBV6-1 to TRBJ2-4, with 9 positions matching TRBD1. V dropped 6 bases and J dropped 3; count of bases not matched to a gene: 9. From germline, CDR1 is MNHNS and CDR2 SASEGT. CDR3 size: 16 residues. The CDR3 spells CASRSRDRDGKNIQYF. The DNA for the CDR3 is TGTGCCAGCAGATCCCGGGACAGGGATGGCAAAAACATTCAGTACTTC.

This chain links TRBV4-3 with TRBJ2-2; D is possibly TRBD1 or TRBD2 (6 bases each). V was cut by 0 bases and J by 7 bases, with 12 bases left in between. The CDR3 spans 15 residues. Germline values: CDR1 LGHNA, CDR2 YSLEER. The CDR3 spells CASSQELRGVGELFF. In DNA form, the CDR3 reads TGCGCCAGCAGCCAAGAACTGAGGGGGGTCGGGGAGCTGTTTTTT.

The CDR3 DNA is TGTGCCAGCAGGAACAGGGATGGGGAGACCCAGTACTTC. Translating gives CASRNRDGETQYF. The chain employs TRBV12-3 or TRBV12-4 and TRBJ2-5; weak D call: TRBD1 (6 bases). The CDR3 runs 13 residues. The V end was cut by 6 bases, the J end by 5 bases, with 13 bases between.

This clonotype was picked up a small number of times. The chain employs TRBV7-9 and TRBJ2-1; D not resolved. V dropped 4 bases and J dropped 8 bases, with 18 bases sitting between them. The CDR3 contains 15 residues. CDR1 SEHNR and CDR2 FQNEAQ come from the germline V gene (reference sequence). This CDR3 reads CASSSEVGSWDEQFF. The CDR3 DNA is TGTGCCAGCAGCTCAGAGGTGGGGTCTTGGGATGAGCAGTTCTTC.

V is TRBV25-1 and J is TRBJ2-1; 7 bases are shared with TRBD1. The germline V gene encodes CDR1 MGHDK and CDR2 SYGVNS. The CDR3 has 18 residues. V dropped 2 bases and J dropped 6; count of bases not matched to a gene: 16. The CDR3 coding sequence is TGTGCCAGCAGTGAAGTTGTGAGGGGGCAGACAAGAGGCAATGAGCAGTTCTTC. Translating gives CASSEVVRGQTRGNEQFF.

This clonotype was counted between two and nine times. The V and J genes are TRBV15 and TRBJ1-2; perhaps TRBD1 as D (5 bases). Germline V CDR1 and CDR2: LNHNV, YYDKDF (reference sequence). Trimming shortened V by 0 bases and J by 6 bases, and 14 bases separated the two germline ends. The CDR3 is 15 residues long. The CDR3 region is CATSREDLQGNGYTF. For the CDR3, the DNA is TGTGCCACCAGCAGAGAGGATTTGCAGGGAAATGGCTACACCTTC.